Sequencing of this T cell receptor (beta chain) was carried out in a study of T cell repertoires in cytomegalovirus infection. Study-wide context: Both a matching HLA type and CMV infection were indicated by public TCR beta signatures. The study, taken as a whole, reports: Carriers of CMV plus the relevant HLA were identified by cumulative public TCR beta family frequency. What dominated the ex vivo response were HLA-C-restricted CMV-specific TCR beta clonotypes.

TCRdb itself ran the reads through MiXCR, one entry per CDR3 protein. The table includes some 220,000 distinct CDR3 sequences, approximately 7% detected once. This clonotype was seen at least ten times. Its specificity is unknown. A much larger clone is a single base away; this may be a read error. Trimming cost V 4 bases and J 0 bases, with 6 bases left between them. Germline V gene data show CDR1 as SGHTA and CDR2 as FQGNSA. The CDR3 is 13 amino acids. The sample was PBMCs. This chain uses TRBV7-2 with TRBJ1-1; the D gene is possibly TRBD1 (6 bases). This sequence originates from a human donor in good health (CMV status not recorded). Some clones in this sample may be carry-over from other donors' samples. The DNA for the CDR3 is TGTGCCAGCAGCTGGACAGTGAACACTGAAGCTTTCTTT. As protein: CASSWTVNTEAFF.